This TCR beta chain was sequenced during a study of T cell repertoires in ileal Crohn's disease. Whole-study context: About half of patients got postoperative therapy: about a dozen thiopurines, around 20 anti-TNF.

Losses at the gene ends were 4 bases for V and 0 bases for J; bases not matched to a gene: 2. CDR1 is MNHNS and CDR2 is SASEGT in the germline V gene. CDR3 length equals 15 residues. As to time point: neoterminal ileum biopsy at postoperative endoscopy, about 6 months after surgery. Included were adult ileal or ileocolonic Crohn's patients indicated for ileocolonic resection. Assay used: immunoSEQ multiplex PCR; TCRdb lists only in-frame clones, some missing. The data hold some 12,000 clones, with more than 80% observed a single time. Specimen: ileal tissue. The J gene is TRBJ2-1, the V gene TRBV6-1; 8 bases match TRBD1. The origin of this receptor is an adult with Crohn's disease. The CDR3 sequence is CASSVTGGSYNEQFF. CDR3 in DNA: TGTGCCAGCAGTGTAACAGGGGGCTCCTACAATGAGCAGTTCTTC.